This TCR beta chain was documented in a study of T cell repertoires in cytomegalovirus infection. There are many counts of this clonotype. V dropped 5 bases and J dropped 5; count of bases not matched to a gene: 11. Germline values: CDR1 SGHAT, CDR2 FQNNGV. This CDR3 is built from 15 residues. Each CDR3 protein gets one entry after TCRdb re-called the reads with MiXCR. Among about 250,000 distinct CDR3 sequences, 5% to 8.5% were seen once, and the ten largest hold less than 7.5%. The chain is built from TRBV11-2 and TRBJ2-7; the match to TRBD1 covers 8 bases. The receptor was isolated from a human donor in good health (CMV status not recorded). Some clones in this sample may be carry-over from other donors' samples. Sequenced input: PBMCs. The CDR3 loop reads CASSIWTGSINEQYF. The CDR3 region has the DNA TGTGCCAGCAGCATATGGACAGGGAGCATCAACGAGCAGTACTTC.